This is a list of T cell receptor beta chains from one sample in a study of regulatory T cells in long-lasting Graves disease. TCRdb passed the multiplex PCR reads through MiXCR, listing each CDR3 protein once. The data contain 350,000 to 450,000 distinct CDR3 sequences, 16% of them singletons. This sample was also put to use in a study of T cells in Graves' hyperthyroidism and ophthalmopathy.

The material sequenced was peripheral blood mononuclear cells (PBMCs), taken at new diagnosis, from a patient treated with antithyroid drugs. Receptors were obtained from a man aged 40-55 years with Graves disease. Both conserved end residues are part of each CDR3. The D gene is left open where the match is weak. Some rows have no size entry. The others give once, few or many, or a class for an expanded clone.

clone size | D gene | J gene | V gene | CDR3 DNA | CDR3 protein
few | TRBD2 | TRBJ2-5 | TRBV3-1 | TGTGCCAGCAGCCGAACACCCCTAGCGGGGGGGGCTTATCGGTGGCTGCAGCTCCAAGAGACCCAGTACTTC | CASSRTPLAGGAYRWLQLQETQYF
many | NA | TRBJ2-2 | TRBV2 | TGTGCCAGCAGCGATAACACCGGGGAGCTGTTTTTT | CASSDNTGELFF
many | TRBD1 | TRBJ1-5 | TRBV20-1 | TGCAGTGCTAGGGGGGACAGGCTATTCAATCAGCCCCAGCATTTT | CSARGDRLFNQPQHF
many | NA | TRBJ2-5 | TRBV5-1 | TGCGCCAGCAGTTCTCCCGGGACACGGACGGAGACCCAGTACTTC | CASSSPGTRTETQYF
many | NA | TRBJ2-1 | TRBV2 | TGTGCCAGCAGAGCCAGTTCCTACAATGAGCAGTTCTTC | CASRASSYNEQFF
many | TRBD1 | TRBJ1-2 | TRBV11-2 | TGTGCCAGCAGCTTTAACAGGGGAGGATACGGCTACACCTTC | CASSFNRGGYGYTF
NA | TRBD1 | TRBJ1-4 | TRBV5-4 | TGTGCCAGCAGCCCAAGTGGCTATGGGACAGCCTCTAATGAAAAACTGTTTTTT | CASSPSGYGTASNEKLFF
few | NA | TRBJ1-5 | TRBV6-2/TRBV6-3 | TGTGCCAGCAGTTACTCCCTAGGGGGATGGAATCAGCCCCAGCATTTT | CASSYSLGGWNQPQHF
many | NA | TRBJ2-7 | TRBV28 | TGTGCCAGCAGTCTGGACAGTGTTTCCTACGAGCAGTACTTC | CASSLDSVSYEQYF
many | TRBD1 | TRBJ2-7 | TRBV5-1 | TGCGCCAGCAGCTTGCGGACAGGGGGTCTAGAGGATGAGCAGTACTTC | CASSLRTGGLEDEQYF
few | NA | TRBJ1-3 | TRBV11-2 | TGTGCCAGCAGCTTAAAAGGGTACTCTGGAAACACCATATATTTT | CASSLKGYSGNTIYF
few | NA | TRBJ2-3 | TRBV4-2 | TGTGCCAGCAGCCTCGTATTGGGGGCAGATACGCAGTATTTT | CASSLVLGADTQYF
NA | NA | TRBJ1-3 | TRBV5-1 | TGCGCCAGCAGCTTGTTTCAGGCGAGCTCTGGAAACACCATATATTTT | CASSLFQASSGNTIYF
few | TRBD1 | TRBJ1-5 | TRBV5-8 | TGTGCCAGCAGCCAAAGGACAGGGGACGGTTTGAGCAATCAGCCCCAGCATTTT | CASSQRTGDGLSNQPQHF
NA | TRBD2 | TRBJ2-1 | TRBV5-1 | TGTGCCAGCAGCTCCCGACTAGCGGGGGGTTCGACCTACAATGAGCAGTTCTTC | CASSSRLAGGSTYNEQFF
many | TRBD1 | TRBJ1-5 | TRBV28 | TGTGCCAGCAAGCTTCCTAGGACAGGGCTAAATCAGCCCCAGCATTTT | CASKLPRTGLNQPQHF
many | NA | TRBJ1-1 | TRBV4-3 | TGCGCCAGCAGCCAAGATCTAATAGGAGGGATATTTGAAGCTTTCTTT | CASSQDLIGGIFEAFF
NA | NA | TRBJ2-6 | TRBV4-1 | TGCGCCAGCAGCCAAGGAACAGGGAACTCTGGGGCCAACGTCCTGACTTTC | CASSQGTGNSGANVLTF
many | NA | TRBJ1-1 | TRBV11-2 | TGTGCCAGCAGCTTAGATTTGATAAACAGCGCTTTCTTT | CASSLDLINSAFF
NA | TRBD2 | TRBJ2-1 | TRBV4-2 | TGTGCCAGCAGCCAAGATGGGTCTAGCGGGTACAATGAGCAGTTCTTC | CASSQDGSSGYNEQFF
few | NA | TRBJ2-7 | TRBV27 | TGTGCCAGCAGTTTATCTTTTACAGGGAGGTACGAGCAGTACTTC | CASSLSFTGRYEQYF
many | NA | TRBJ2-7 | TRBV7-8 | TGTGCCAGCACCCCATCGTGGACGGGGGACTACGAGCAGTACTTC | CASTPSWTGDYEQYF
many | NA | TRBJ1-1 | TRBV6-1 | TGTGCCAGCATCAGGACTTTTGAAGCTTTCTTT | CASIRTFEAFF
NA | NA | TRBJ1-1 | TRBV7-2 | TGTGCCAGCAGTCTCCAACAGGGAGCGTGGACTGAAGCTTTCTTT | CASSLQQGAWTEAFF
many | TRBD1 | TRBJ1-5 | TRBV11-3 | TGTGCCAGCAGCTCAACGGACAGGGGGCGCATAGGCAATCAGCCCCAGCATTTT | CASSSTDRGRIGNQPQHF
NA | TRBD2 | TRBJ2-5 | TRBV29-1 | TGCAGCGCCGGGGGGGCGAGGGGGGTCCAAGAGACCCAGTACTTC | CSAGGARGVQETQYF
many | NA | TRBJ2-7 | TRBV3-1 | TGTGCCAGCAGCACGGGCGTTTCCTACGAGCAGTACTTC | CASSTGVSYEQYF